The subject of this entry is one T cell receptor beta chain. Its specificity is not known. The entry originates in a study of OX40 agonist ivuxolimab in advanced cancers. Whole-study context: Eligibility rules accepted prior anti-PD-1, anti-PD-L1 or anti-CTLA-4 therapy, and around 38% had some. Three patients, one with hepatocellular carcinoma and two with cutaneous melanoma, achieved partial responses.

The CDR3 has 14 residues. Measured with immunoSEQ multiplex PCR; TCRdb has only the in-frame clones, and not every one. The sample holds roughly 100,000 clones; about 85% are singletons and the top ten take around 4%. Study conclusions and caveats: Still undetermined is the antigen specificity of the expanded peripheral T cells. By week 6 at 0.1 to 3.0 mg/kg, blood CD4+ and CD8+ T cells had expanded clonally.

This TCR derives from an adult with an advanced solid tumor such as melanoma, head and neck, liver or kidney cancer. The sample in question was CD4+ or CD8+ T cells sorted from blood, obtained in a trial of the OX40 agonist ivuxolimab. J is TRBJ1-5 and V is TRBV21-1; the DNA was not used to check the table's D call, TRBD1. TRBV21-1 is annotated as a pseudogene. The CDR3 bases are TGTGCCAGCAGCAAGAGACAGGCGGATCAGCCCCAGCATTTT. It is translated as CASSKRQADQPQHF.